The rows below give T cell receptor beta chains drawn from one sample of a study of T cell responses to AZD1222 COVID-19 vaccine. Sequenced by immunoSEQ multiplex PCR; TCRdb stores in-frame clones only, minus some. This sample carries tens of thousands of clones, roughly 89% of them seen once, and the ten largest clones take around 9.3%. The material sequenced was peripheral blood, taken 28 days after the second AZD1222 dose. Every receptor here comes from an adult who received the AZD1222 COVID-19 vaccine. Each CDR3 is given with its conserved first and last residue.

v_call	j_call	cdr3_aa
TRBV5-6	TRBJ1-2	CASSLGLGYTF
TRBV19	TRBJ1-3	CASSPTATGAAGGNTIYF
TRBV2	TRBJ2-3	CASGGLVTPTQYF
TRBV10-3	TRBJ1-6	CATTGFGDSPLHF
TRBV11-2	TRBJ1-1	CASSVRQLRNTEAFF
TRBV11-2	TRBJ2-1	CASSLAWTGGPYNEQFF
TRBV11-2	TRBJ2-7	CASSLGWGSSYEQYF
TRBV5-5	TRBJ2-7	CASSTRQGWYEQYF
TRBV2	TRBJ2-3	CASSDGFSGGAGDTQYF
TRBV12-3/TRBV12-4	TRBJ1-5	CASQARRNQPQHF
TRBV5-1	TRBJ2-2	CASRTTPPGELFF
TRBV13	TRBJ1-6	CASSLLTGPYNSPLHF
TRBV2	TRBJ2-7	CASMVTGGGEQYF
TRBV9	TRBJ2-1	CASSPDPRGMWNEQFF
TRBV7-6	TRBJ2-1	CASSFGGGDEQFF
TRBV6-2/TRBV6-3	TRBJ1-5	CASSYRGGQVNQPQHF
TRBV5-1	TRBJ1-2	CASSSPGRTGPNYGYTF
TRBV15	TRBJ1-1	CATSRGDARNTEAFF
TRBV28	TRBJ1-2	CASSLNGVDHYGYTF
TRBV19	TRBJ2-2	CASNRGSLNTGELFF
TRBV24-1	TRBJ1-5	CATSDLDTDQPQHF
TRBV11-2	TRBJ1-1	CASSPMAEAFF
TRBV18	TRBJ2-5	CASSPSQGQETQYF
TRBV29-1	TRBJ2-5	CSVEIGSTSGTQETQYF
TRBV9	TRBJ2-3	CASSARGHISTDTQYF
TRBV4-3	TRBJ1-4	CASSQDWAGSYEKLFF
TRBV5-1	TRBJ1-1	CASSPGTGDTEAFF
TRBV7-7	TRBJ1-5	CASSLEPVTGARNQPQHF
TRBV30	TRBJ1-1	CAWSRRQGRPGAFF
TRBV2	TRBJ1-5	CASNRGGGNQPQHF
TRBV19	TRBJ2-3	CASSIVTGSGADTQYF
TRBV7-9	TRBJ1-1	CASSLGVAAITNTEAFF
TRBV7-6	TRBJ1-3	CASSPSDRAAGNTIYF
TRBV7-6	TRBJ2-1	CASSTLAGGAYNEQFF
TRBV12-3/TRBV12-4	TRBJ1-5	CASSRGSAQHF
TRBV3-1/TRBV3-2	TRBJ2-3	CASSPTSGSWDTQYF
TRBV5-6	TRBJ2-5	CASSLGGQGQETQYF
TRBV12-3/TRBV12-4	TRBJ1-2	CASSLAQYYGYTF
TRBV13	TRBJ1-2	CASRGPPVRYGYTF
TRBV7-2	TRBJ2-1	CASSFPQGPLGEQFF
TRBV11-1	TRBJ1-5	CASSSSTGSQQPQHF
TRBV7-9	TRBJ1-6	CASSLEGPNSPLHF
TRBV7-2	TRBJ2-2	CASSFPFGELFF
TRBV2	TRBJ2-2	CASSEVRVNTGELFF
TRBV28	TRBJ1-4	CASSPGGGGEKLFF
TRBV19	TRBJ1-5	CAGSTGQGHQPQHF
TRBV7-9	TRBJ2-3	CASSLVGRGGTDTQYF
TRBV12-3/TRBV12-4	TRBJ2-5	CASASGETQYF
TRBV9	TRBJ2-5	CASSQPRNSGPQETQYF
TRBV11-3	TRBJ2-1	CASSLSRGSGRYNEQFF
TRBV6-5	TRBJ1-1	CASRQGRGTEAFF
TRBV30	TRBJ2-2	CAWSLQASLRLAGELFF
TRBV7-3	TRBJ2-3	CASSLGGRALGDTQYF
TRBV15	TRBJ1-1	CATSRETDMNTEAFF
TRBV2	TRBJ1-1	CASAGGVNTEAFF
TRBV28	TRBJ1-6	CASSRTAYNSPLHF
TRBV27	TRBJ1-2	CASSLGGRDGYTF